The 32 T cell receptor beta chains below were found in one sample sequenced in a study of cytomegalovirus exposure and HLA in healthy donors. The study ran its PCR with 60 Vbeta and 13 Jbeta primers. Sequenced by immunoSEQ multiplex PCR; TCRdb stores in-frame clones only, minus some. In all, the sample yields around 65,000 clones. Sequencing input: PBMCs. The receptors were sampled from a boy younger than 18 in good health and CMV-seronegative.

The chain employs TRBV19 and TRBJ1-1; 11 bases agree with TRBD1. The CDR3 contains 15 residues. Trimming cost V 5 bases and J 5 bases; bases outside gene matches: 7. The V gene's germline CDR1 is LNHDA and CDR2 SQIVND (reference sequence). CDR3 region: CASSGPGQGETEAFF. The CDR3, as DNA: TGTGCCAGTAGTGGGCCGGGACAGGGGGAGACTGAAGCTTTCTTT.

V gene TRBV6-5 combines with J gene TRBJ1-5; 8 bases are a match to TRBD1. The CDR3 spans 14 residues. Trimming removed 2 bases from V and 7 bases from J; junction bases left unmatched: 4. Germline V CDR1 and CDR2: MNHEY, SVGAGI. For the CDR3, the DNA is TGTGCCAGCAGTTACCGGACAGGGACCCAGCCCCAGCATTTT. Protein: CASSYRTGTQPQHF.

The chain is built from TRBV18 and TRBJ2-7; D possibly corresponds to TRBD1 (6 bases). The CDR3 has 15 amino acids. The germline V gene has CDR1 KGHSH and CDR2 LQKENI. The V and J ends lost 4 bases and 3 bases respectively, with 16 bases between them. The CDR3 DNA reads TGTGCCAGCTCACAACAGGCAGGGGCCCTCTACGAGCAGTACTTC. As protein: CASSQQAGALYEQYF. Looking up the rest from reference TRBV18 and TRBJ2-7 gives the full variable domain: NAGVMQNPRHLVRRRGQEARLRCSPMKGHSHVYWYRQLPEEGLKFMVYLQKENIIDESGMPKERFSAEFPKEGPSILRIQQVVRGDSAAYFCASSQQAGALYEQYFGPGTRLTVT.

CDR3 amino acids: CASSFSGTDEQYF. The CDR3 bases are TGTGCCAGCAGCTTTTCTGGGACTGACGAGCAGTACTTC. The V call is TRBV11-3, the J call TRBJ2-7; D might be TRBD2 (6 bases). The CDR3 length is 13 residues. From germline, CDR1 is SGHNT and CDR2 YENEEA. With 3 bases removed from V and 5 bases from J, the gap between germline ends came to 11 bases.

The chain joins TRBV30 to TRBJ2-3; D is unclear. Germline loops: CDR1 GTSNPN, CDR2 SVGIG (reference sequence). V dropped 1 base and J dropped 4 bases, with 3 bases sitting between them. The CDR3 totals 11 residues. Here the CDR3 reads CAWSAADTQYF. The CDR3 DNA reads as TGTGCCTGGAGTGCAGCAGATACGCAGTATTTT.

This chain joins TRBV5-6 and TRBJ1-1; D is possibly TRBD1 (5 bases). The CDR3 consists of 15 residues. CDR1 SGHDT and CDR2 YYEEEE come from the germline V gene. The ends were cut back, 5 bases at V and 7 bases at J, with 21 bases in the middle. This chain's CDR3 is CASRSGTHSFGEAFF. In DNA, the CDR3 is TGTGCCAGCAGATCCGGGACTCATTCTTTCGGTGAAGCTTTCTTT.

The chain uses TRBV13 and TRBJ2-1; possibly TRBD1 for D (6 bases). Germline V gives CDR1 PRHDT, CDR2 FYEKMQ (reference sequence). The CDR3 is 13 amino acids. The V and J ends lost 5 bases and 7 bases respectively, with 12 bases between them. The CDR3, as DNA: TGTGCCAGCAGCCGTACAGGGCGGAATGAGCAGTTCTTC. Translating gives CASSRTGRNEQFF. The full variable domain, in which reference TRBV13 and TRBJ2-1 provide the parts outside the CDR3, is AAGVIQSPRHLIKEKRETATLKCYPIPRHDTVYWYQQGPGQDPQFLISFYEKMQSDKGSIPDRFSAQQFSDYHSELNMSSLELGDSALYFCASSRTGRNEQFFGPGTRLTVL.

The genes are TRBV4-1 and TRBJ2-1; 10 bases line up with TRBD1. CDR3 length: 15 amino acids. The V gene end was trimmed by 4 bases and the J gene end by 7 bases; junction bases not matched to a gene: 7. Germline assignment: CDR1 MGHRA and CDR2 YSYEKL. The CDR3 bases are TGCGCCAGCAGCCCAGGGACAGGGGTGGAGAATGAGCAGTTCTTC. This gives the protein CASSPGTGVENEQFF.

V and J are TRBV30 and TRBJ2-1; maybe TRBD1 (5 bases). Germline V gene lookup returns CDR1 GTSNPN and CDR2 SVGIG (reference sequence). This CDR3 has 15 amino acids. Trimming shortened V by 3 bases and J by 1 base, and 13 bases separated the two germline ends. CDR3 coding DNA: TGTGCCTGGAGCCGCCTCAGGGCGTCCTACAATGAGCAGTTCTTC. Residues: CAWSRLRASYNEQFF.

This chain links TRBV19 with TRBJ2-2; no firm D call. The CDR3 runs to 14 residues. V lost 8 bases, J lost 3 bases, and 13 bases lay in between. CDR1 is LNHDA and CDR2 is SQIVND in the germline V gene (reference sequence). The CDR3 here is CASVSVHYTGELFF. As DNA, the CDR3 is TGTGCCAGTGTGTCTGTTCACTACACCGGGGAGCTGTTTTTT.

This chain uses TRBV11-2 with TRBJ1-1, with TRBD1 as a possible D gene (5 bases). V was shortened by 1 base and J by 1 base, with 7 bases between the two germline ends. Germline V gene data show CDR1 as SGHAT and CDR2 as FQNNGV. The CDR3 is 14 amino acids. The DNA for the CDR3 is TGTGCCAGCAGCTTAGGGGGGGGGAACACTGAAGCTTTCTTT. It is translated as CASSLGGGNTEAFF.

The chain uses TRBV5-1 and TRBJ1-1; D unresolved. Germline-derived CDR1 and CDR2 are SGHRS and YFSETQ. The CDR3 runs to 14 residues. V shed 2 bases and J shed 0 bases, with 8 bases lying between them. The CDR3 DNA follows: TGCGCCAGCAGCTTCTGGCAGGTGAACACTGAAGCTTTCTTT. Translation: CASSFWQVNTEAFF.

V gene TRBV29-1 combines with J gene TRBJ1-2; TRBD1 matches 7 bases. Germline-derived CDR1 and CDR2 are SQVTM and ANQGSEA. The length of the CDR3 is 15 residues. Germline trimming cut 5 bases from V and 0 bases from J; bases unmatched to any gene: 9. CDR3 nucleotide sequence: TGCAGCGTTCCTACCCGGGACAGAGCTAACTATGGCTACACCTTC. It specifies CSVPTRDRANYGYTF.

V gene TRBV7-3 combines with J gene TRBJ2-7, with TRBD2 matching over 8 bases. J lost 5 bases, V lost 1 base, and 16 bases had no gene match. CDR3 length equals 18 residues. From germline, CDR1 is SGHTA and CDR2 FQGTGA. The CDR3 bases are TGTGCCAGCAGCTTAAATAGGAAGGGCGCGGGAGGCTTACACGAGCAGTACTTC. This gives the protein CASSLNRKGAGGLHEQYF.

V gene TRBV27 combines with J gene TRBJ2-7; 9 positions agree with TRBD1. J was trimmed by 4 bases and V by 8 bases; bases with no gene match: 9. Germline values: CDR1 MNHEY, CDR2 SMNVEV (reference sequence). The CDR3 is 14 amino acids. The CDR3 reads CASQLQGAGYEQYF. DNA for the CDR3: TGTGCCAGCCAACTACAGGGGGCAGGGTACGAGCAGTACTTC.

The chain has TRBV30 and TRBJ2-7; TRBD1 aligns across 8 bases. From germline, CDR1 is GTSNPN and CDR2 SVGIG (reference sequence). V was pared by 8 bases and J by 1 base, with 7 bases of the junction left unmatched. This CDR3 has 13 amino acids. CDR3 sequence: CAQAGQGSYEQYF. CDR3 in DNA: TGTGCCCAAGCCGGACAGGGTTCCTACGAGCAGTACTTC.

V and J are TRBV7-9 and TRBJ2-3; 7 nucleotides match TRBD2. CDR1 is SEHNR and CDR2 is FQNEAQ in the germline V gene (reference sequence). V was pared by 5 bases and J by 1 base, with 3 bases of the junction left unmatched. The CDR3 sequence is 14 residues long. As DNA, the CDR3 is TGTGCCAGCAGCCGTACTAGCGGCACAGATACGCAGTATTTT. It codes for CASSRTSGTDTQYF.

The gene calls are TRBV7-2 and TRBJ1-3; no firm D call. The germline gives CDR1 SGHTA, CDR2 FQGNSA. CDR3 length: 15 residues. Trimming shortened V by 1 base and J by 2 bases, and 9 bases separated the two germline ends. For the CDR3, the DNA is TGTGCCAGCAGCTTAGTTGGTGACACTGGAAACACCATATATTTT. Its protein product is CASSLVGDTGNTIYF.

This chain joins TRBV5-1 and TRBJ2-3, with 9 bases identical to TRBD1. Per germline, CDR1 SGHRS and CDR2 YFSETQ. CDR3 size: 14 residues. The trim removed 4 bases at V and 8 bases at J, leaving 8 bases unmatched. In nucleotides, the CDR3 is TGCGCCAGCAGCCCCGGGACAGGGATAGGTACGCAGTATTTT. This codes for CASSPGTGIGTQYF. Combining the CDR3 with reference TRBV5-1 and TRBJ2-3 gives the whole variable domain KAGVTQTPRYLIKTRGQQVTLSCSPISGHRSVSWYQQTPGQGLQFLFEYFSETQRNKGNFPGRFSGRQFSNSRSEMNVSTLELGDSALYLCASSPGTGIGTQYFGPGTRLTVL.

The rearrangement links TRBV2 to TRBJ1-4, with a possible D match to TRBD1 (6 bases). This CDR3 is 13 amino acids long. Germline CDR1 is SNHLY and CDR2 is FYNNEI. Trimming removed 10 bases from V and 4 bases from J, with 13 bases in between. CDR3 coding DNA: TGTGCCAACAATGACAGGATTAATGAAAAACTGTTTTTT. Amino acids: CANNDRINEKLFF.

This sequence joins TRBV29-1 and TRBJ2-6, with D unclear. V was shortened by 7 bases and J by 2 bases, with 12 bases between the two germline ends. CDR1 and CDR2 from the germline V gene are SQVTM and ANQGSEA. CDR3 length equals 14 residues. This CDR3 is CSAGEEPGANVLTF. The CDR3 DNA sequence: TGCAGCGCCGGCGAGGAGCCTGGGGCCAACGTCCTGACTTTC.

The CDR3 nucleotides read TGTGCCAGCAGTGACTGTGGGGGGAGGGCTGGTATGGCTGGAAACACCATATATTTT. It codes for CASSDCGGRAGMAGNTIYF. V gene TRBV6-4 combines with J gene TRBJ1-3, with D perhaps TRBD1 (5 bases). Germline CDR1 MRHNA, CDR2 SNTAGT. Trimming cost V 1 base and J 2 bases, with 21 bases left between them. This CDR3 comprises 19 residues.

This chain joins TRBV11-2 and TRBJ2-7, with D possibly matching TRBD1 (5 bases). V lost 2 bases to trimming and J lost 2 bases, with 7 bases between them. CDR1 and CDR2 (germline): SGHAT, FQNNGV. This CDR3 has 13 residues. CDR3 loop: CASSLPRAYEQYF. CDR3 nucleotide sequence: TGTGCCAGCAGCTTACCCAGGGCCTACGAGCAGTACTTC.

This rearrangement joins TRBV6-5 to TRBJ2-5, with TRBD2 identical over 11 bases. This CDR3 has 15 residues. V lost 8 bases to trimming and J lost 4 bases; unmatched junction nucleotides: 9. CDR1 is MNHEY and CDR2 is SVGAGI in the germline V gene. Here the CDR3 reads CASGSLGLAGETQYF. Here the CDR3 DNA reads TGTGCCAGCGGGTCCCTCGGACTAGCGGGAGAGACCCAGTACTTC.

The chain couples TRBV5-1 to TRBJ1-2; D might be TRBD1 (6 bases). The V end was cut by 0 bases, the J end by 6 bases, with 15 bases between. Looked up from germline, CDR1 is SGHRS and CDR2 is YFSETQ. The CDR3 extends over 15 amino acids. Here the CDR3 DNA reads TGCGCCAGCAGCTTGGCTGTTCGGGGGGCGGATGGCTACACCTTC. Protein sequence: CASSLAVRGADGYTF.

The CDR3 region has the DNA TGCGCCAGCAGCTTAGGCGGGGAGCAAGAGACCCAGTACTTC. This codes for CASSLGGEQETQYF. The V and J genes are TRBV5-1 and TRBJ2-5; D might be TRBD2 (6 bases). Trimming stripped 2 bases from V and 2 bases from J, with 10 bases between. The CDR3 loop spans 14 amino acids. Germline loops: CDR1 SGHRS, CDR2 YFSETQ.

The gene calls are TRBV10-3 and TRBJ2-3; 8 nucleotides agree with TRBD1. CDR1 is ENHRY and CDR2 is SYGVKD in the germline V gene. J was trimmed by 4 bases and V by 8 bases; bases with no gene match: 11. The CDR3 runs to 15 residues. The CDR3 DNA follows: TGTGCCATCCAAACTACGGACAGGGATGCAGATACGCAGTATTTT. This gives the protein CAIQTTDRDADTQYF.

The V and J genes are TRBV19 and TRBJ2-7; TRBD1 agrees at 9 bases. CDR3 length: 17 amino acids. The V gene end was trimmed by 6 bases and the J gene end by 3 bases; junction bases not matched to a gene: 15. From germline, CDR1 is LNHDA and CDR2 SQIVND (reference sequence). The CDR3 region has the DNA TGTGCCAGTAGCTTCCCAAGGGACAGGGTCAAAGTCTACGAGCAGTACTTC. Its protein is CASSFPRDRVKVYEQYF.

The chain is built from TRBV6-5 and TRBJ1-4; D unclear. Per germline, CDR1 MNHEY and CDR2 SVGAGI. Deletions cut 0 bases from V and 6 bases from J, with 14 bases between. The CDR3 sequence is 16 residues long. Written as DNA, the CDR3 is TGTGCCAGCAGTTACTCGAGCGGGATTGGGGATGAAAAACTGTTTTTT. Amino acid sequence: CASSYSSGIGDEKLFF.

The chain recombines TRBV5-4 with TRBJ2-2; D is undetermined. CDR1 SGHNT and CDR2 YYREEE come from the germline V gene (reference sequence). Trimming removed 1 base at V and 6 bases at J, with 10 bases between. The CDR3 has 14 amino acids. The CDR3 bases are TGTGCCAGCAGCTTGCCCGGTCAATCCGGGGAGCTGTTTTTT. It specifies CASSLPGQSGELFF.

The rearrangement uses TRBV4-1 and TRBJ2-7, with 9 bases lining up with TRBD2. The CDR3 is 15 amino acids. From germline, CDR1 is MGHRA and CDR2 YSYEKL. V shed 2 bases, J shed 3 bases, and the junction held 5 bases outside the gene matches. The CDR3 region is CASSQRVAGDYEQYF. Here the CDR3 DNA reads TGCGCCAGCAGCCAACGGGTAGCGGGGGACTACGAGCAGTACTTC.

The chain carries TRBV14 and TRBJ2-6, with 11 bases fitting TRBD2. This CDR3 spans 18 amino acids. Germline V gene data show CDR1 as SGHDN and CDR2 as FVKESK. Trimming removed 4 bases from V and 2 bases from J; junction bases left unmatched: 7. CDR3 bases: TGTGCCAGCAGCCCAAGGACTAGCGGGTCTGCTGGGGCCAACGTCCTGACTTTC. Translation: CASSPRTSGSAGANVLTF.